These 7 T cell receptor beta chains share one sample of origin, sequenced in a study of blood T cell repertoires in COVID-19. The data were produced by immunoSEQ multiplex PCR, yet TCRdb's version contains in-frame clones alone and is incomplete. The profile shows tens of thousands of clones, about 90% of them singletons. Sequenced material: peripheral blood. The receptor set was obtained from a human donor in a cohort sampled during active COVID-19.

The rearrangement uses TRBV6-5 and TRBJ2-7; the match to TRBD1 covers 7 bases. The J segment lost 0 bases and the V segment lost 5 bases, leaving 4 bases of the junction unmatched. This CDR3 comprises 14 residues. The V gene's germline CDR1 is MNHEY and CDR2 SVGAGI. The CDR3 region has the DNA TGTGCCAGCAGTATAGGGACAGACTCCTACGAGCAGTACTTC. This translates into CASSIGTDSYEQYF.

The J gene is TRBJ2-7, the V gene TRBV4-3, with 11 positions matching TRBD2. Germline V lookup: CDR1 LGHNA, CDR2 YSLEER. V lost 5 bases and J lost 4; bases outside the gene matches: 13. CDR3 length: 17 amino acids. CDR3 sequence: CASSNEVAGGGKYEQYF. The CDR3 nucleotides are TGCGCCAGCAGCAACGAGGTAGCGGGGGGGGGAAAATACGAGCAGTACTTC.

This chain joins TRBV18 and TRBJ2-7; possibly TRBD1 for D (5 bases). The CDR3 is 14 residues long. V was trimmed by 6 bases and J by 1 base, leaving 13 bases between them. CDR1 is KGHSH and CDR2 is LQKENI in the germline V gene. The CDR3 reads CASSAGWGSYEQYF. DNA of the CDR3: TGTGCCAGCTCGGCAGGGTGGGGATCCTACGAGCAGTACTTC. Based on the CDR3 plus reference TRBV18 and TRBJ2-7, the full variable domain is NAGVMQNPRHLVRRRGQEARLRCSPMKGHSHVYWYRQLPEEGLKFMVYLQKENIIDESGMPKERFSAEFPKEGPSILRIQQVVRGDSAAYFCASSAGWGSYEQYFGPGTRLTVT.

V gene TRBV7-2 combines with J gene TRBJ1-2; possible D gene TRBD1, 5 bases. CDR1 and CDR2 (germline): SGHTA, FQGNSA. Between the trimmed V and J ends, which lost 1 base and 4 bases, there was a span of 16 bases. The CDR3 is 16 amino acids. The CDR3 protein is CASSLGGFPGGYGYTF. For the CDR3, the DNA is TGTGCCAGCAGCTTAGGCGGGTTCCCCGGGGGCTATGGCTACACCTTC.

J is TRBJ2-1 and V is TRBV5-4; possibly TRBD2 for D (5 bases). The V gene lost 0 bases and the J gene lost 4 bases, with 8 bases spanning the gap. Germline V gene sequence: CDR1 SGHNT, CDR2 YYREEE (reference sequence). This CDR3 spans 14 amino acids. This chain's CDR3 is CASSLVGGYNEQFF. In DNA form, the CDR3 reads TGTGCCAGCAGCTTGGTTGGAGGATACAATGAGCAGTTCTTC.

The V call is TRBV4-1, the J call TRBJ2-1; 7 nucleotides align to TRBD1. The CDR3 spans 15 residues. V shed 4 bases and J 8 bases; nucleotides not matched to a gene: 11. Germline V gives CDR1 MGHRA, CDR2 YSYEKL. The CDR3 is CASSPYPKQGYEQFF. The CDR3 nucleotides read TGCGCCAGCAGCCCATACCCTAAACAGGGGTATGAGCAGTTCTTC.

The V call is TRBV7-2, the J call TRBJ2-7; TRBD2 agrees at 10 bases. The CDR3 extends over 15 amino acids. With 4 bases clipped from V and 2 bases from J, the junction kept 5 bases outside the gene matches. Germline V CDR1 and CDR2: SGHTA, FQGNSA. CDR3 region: CASSSYSGGAYEQYF. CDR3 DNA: TGTGCCAGCAGCTCCTACAGCGGGGGGGCCTACGAGCAGTACTTC.